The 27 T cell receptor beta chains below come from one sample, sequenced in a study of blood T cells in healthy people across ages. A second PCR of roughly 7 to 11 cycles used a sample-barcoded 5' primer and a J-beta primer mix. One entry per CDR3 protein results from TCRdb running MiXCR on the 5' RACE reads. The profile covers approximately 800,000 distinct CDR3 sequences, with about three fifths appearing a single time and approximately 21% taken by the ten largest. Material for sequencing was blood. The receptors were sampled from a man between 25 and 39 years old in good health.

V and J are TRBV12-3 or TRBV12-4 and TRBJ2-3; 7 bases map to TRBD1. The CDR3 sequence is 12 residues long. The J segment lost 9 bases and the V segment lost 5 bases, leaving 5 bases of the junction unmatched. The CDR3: CASSPTGWTQYF. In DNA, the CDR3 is TGTGCCAGCAGTCCGACAGGGTGGACGCAGTATTTT.

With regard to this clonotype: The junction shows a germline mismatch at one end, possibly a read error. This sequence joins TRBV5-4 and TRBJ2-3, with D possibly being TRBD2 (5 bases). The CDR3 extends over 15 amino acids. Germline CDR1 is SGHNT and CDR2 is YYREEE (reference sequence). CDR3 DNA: TGTGCCGGCAGCTCCCCAGGAGGCCCCCAGGATACGCAGTATTTT. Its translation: CAGSSPGGPQDTQYF.

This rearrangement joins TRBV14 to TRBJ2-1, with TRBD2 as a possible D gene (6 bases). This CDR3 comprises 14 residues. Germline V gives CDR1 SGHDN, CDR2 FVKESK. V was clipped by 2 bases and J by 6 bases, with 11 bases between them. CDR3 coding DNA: TGTGCCAGCAGCCAAACCGGGACTCGCAATGAGCAGTTCTTC. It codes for CASSQTGTRNEQFF.

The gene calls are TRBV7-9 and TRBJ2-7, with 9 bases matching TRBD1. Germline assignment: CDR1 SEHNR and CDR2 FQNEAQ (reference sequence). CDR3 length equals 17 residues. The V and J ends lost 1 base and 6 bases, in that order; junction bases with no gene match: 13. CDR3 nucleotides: TGTGCCAGCAGCTTAGATTCTGCGGGACAGGGTTTTCGCGAGCAGTACTTC. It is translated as CASSLDSAGQGFREQYF.

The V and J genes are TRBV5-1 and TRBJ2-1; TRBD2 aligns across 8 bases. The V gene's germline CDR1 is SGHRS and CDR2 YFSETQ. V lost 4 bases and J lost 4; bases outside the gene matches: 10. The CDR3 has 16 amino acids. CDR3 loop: CASSGKREILYNEQFF. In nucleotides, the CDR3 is TGCGCCAGCAGCGGGAAGCGGGAGATTTTGTACAATGAGCAGTTCTTC.

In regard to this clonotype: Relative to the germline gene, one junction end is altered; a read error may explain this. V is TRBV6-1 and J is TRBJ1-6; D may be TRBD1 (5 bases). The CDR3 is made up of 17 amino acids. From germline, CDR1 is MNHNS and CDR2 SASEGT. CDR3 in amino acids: CASSAAAGPLNGSPLPF. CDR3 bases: TGTGCCAGCAGTGCAGCCGCAGGGCCCTTAAACGGTTCACCCCTCCCCTTT.

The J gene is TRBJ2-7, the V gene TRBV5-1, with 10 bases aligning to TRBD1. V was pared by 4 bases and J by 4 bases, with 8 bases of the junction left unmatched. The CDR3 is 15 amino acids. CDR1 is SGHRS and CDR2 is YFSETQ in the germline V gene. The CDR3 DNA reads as TGCGCCAGCAGCAAGGAGGGACAGGGGATTTACGAGCAGTACTTC. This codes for CASSKEGQGIYEQYF.

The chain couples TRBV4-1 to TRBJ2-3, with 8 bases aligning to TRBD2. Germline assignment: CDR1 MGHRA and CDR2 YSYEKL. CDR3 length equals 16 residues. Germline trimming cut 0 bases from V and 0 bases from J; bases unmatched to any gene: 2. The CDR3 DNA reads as TGCGCCAGCAGCCAAGATAGCGGGGTTAGCACAGATACGCAGTATTTT. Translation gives CASSQDSGVSTDTQYF.

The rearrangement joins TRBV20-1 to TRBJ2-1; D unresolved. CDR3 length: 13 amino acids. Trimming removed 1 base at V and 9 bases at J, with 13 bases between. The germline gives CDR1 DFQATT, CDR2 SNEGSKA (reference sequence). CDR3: CSARANWMGEQFF. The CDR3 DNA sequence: TGCAGTGCTAGAGCTAACTGGATGGGTGAGCAGTTCTTC.

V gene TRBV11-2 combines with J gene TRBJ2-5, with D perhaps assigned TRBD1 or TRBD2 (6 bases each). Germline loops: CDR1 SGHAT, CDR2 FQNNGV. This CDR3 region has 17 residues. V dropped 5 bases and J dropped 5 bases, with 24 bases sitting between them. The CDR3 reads CASSLMGSGAMSETQYF. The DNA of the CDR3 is TGTGCCAGCAGCCTGATGGGGTCGGGGGCGATGAGCGAGACCCAGTACTTC.

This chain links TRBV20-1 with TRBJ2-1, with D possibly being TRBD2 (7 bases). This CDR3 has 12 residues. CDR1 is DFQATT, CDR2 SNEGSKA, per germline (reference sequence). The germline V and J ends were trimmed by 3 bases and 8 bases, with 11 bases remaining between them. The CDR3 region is CSARWGGDEQFF. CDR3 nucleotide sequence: TGCAGTGCTAGGTGGGGGGGCGATGAGCAGTTCTTC.

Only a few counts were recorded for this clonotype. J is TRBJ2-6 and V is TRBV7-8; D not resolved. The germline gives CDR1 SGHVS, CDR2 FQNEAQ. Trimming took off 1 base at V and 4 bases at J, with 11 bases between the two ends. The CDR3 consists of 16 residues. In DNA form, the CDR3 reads TGTGCCAGCAGCTTAGGGACCCAAGGAGGGGCCAACGTCCTGACTTTC. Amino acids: CASSLGTQGGANVLTF.

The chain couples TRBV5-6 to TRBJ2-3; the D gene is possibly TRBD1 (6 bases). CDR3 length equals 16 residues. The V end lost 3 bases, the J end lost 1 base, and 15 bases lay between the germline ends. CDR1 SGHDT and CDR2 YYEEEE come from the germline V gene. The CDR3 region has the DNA TGTGCCAGCAGCTCAAACGACAGGTCAGGCACAGATACGCAGTATTTT. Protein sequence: CASSSNDRSGTDTQYF.

CDR3 bases: TGCGCCAGCAGATCTCCGTCGAACACTGAAGCTTTCTTT. Protein product: CASRSPSNTEAFF. The chain recombines TRBV5-1 with TRBJ1-1; the D is unclear. In germline, CDR1 is SGHRS, CDR2 YFSETQ. Trimming took 5 bases from V and 1 from J, leaving 9 bases between them. The CDR3 length is 13 residues.

The DNA of the CDR3 is TGCAGCGTTGAAACACAGAGCTATGGCTACACCTTC. Its protein is CSVETQSYGYTF. The V and J genes are TRBV29-1 and TRBJ1-2, with D hard to call. Trimming took 2 bases from V and 4 from J, leaving 8 bases between them. The germline V gene has CDR1 SQVTM and CDR2 ANQGSEA. This CDR3 has 12 residues.

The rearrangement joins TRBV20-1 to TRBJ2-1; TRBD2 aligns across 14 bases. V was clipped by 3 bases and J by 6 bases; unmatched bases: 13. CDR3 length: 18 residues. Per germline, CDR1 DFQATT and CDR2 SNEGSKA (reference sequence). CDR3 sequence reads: CSASANFQGLAGVNEQFF. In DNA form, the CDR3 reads TGCAGTGCTAGCGCCAACTTCCAGGGACTAGCGGGGGTCAATGAGCAGTTCTTC.

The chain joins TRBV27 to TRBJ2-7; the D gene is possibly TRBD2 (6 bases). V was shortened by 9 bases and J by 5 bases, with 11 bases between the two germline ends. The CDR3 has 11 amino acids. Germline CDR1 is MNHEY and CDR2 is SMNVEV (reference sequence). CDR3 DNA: TGTGCCAGTAGCGGCGGGGACGAGCAGTACTTC. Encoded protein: CASSGGDEQYF.

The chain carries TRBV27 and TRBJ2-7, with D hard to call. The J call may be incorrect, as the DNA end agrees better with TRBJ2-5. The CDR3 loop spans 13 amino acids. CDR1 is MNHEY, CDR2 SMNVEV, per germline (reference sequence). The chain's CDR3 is CASSPHPLETQYF. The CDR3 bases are TGTGCCAGCAGTCCTCACCCCCTGGAGACCCAGTACTTC.

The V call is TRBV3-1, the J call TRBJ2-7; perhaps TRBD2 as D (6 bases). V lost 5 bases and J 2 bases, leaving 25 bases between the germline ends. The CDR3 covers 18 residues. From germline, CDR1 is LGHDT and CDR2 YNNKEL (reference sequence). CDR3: CASSSPRGGRSGAYEQYF. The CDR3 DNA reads TGTGCCAGCAGCTCCCCCCGAGGAGGTAGATCGGGGGCCTACGAGCAGTACTTC.

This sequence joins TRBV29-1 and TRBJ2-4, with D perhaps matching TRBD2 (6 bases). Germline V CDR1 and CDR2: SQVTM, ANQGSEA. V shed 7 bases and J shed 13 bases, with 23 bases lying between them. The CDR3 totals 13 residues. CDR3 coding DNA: TGCAGCGCTGCGGCTTCCGGGACTTGGGAGCAGTACTTC. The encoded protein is CSAAASGTWEQYF.

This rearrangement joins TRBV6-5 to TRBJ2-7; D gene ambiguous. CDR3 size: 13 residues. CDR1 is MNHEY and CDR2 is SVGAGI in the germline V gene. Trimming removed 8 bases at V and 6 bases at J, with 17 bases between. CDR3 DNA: TGTGCCAGCGGCCTCCATCAAGCCTGCGAGCAGTACTTC. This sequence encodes CASGLHQACEQYF.

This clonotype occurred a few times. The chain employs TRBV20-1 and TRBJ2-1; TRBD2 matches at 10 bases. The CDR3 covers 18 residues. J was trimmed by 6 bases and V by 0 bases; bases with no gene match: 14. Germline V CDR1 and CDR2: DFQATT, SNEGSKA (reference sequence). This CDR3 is CSARDYVLAGEGGNEQFF. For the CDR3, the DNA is TGCAGTGCTAGAGATTACGTCCTAGCGGGAGAGGGTGGCAATGAGCAGTTCTTC.

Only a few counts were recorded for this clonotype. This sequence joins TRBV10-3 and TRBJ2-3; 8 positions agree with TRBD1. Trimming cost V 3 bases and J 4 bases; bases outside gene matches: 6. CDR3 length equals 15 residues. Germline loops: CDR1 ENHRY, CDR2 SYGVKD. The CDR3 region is CAISDGDRRADTQYF. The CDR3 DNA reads TGTGCCATCAGTGACGGGGACAGGCGGGCAGATACGCAGTATTTT.

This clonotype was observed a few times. CDR3 residues: CASSLWGGEQFF. The CDR3 region has the DNA TGTGCCAGCAGTTTATGGGGGGGTGAGCAGTTCTTC. V gene TRBV28 combines with J gene TRBJ2-1; weak D call: TRBD2 (6 bases). V lost 0 bases and J 9 bases, leaving 6 bases between the germline ends. The CDR3 loop spans 12 amino acids. Germline V CDR1 and CDR2: MDHEN, SYDVKM.

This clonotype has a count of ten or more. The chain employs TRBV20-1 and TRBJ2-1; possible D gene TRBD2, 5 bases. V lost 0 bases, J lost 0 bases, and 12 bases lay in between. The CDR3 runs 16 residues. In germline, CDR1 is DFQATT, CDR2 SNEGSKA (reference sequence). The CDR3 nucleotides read TGCAGTGCTAGAGAGCTCAGTGCGGGCTCCTACAATGAGCAGTTCTTC. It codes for CSARELSAGSYNEQFF.

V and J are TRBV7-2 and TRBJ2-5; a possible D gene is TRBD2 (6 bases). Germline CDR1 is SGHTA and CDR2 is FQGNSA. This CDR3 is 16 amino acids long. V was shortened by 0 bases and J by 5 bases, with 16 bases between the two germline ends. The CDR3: CASSLAPQASGETQYF. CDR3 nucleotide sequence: TGTGCCAGCAGCTTAGCGCCCCAAGCGAGCGGGGAGACCCAGTACTTC. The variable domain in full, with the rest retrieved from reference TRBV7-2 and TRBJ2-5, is GAGVSQSPSNKVTEKGKDVELRCDPISGHTALYWYRQSLGQGLEFLIYFQGNSAPDKSGLPSDRFSAERTGGSVSTLTIQRTQQEDSAVYLCASSLAPQASGETQYFGPGTRLLVL.

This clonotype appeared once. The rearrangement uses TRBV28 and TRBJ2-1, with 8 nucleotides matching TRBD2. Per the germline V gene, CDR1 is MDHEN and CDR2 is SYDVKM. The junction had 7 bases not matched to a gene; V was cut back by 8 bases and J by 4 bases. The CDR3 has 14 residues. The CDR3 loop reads CASLNAGGYNEQFF. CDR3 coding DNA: TGTGCCAGCCTTAACGCGGGAGGATACAATGAGCAGTTCTTC.